This T cell receptor (beta chain) was documented in a study of T cell responses to AZD1222 COVID-19 vaccine. The study's findings and limits: The breadth and depth of Spike-specific TCRs increased once two AZD1222 doses had been given. The donor cohort was predominantly white British with a female majority, and clonal diversity may have been underestimated.

The CDR3 extends over 14 amino acids. Germline V gives CDR1 SGHRS, CDR2 YFSETQ. Between the trimmed V and J ends, which lost 4 bases and 6 bases, there was a span of 17 bases. The protocol was immunoSEQ multiplex PCR, while the TCRdb copy is restricted to in-frame clones and leaves out a portion. Here the sample spans tens of thousands of clones, roughly 87% being singletons. Details on this clone: What it recognizes is unknown.

This receptor was identified in an adult who received the AZD1222 COVID-19 vaccine. The chain is built from TRBV5-1 and TRBJ2-7; perhaps TRBD2 as D (5 bases). This specimen consisted of peripheral blood, obtained 28 days after the second AZD1222 dose. The CDR3 region is CASSPEAGLGEQYF. CDR3 in DNA: TGCGCCAGCAGCCCGGAGGCAGGTCTGGGCGAGCAGTACTTC.